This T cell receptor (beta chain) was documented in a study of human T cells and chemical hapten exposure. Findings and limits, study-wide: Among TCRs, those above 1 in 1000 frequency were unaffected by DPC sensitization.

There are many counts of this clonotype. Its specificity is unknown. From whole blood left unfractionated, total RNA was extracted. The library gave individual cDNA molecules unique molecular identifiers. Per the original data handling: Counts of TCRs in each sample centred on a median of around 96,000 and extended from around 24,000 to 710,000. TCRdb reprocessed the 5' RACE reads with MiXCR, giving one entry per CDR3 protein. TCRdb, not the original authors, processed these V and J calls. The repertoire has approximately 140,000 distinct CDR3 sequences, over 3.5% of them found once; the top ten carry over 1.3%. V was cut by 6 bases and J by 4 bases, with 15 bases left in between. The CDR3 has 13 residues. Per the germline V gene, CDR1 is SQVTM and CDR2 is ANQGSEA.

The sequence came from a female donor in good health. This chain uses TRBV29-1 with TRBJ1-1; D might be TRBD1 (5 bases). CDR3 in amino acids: CSVGDSRATEAFF. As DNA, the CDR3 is TGCAGCGTCGGGGACTCCAGGGCCACTGAAGCTTTCTTT.